This TCR beta chain was sequenced during a study of blood T cell repertoires in COVID-19. For the study at large: The origin of the acute and convalescent COVID-19 samples was the United States, Italy and Spain.

This clone has a single count. Per the germline V gene, CDR1 is SGDLS and CDR2 is YYNGEE. Trimming cost V 4 bases and J 8 bases; bases outside gene matches: 9. This CDR3 comprises 15 residues. In the original processing: The assay estimated nucleated cells by amplifying reference gene primers. Produced via immunoSEQ multiplex PCR; TCRdb's table is partial and in-frame only. The V and J calls and clone size come from that table; D and trimming were worked out from the DNA. Of about 200,000 clones in the sample, under 90% were seen once. Sequencing input: peripheral blood. J is TRBJ1-4 and V is TRBV9, with 9 bases fitting TRBD1. The source of this sequence is a man aged 55 to 70 who had recovered from COVID-19. The CDR3 reads CASSPPGTGTEKLFF. CDR3 DNA sequence: TGTGCCAGCAGCCCGCCCGGGACAGGGACCGAAAAACTGTTTTTT. Based on the CDR3 plus reference TRBV9 and TRBJ1-4, the full variable domain is DSGVTQTPKHLITATGQRVTLRCSPRSGDLSVYWYQQSLDQGLQFLIQYYNGEERAKGNILERFSAQQFPDLHSELNLSSLELGDSALYFCASSPPGTGTEKLFFGSGTQLSVL.